This TCR beta chain is drawn from a study of T cells after yellow fever vaccination. Broader study findings: Post-booster reappearance was seen for most primary-vaccination clones (around 97% CD4, 75% to 90% CD8).

Via MiXCR, TCRdb re-called the 5' RACE reads, giving one row per CDR3 protein. The sample includes hundreds of thousands of distinct CDR3 sequences, approximately 12% of them seen just once. About this clonotype itself: Its antigen is as yet unknown.

The V gene lost 0 bases and the J gene lost 7 bases, with 3 bases spanning the gap. In germline, CDR1 is SEHNR, CDR2 FQNEAQ (reference sequence). There are 12 residues in the CDR3. This specimen was PBMCs, taken on the day of the yellow fever booster vaccination. The source of this sequence is a man aged 25 to 45 who received the YFV17D yellow fever vaccine. The chain is built from TRBV7-9 and TRBJ1-4; D is uncertain. CDR3: CASSLAVEKLFF. The DNA for the CDR3 is TGTGCCAGCAGCTTAGCGGTTGAAAAACTGTTTTTT.